This T cell receptor beta chain was captured in a study of T cells in localized non-small cell lung cancer. Turning to this clone: No antigen is known for it.

TCRdb keeps only in-frame clones here, not all; method: immunoSEQ multiplex PCR. The profile shows under 45,000 clones, 65% to 90% of them singletons. General observations from the study: Of the top 100 tumor clones, median roughly 60 were in adjacent lung, approximately 30 among its top 100. Uninvolved adjacent lung had the highest recorded T cell clonality, with tumor below it.

The germline V and J ends were trimmed by 5 bases and 12 bases, with 11 bases remaining between them. CDR3 length: 10 residues. CDR1 and CDR2 (germline): DFQATT, SNEGSKA (reference sequence). The sequences come from PBMCs, collected before any cancer treatment. This TCR came from a man aged 40 to 70 with stage II lung adenocarcinoma. The chain employs TRBV20-1 and TRBJ2-1; D not resolved. The chain's CDR3 is CSAYYAMQFF. CDR3 in DNA: TGCAGTGCTTACTACGCAATGCAGTTCTTC.